This T cell receptor (beta chain) was captured by sequencing in a study of T cells after posttransplantation cyclophosphamide. Cyclophosphamide on days +3 and +4 followed busulfan-fludarabine conditioning and a marrow graft. Data came from immunoSEQ multiplex PCR; TCRdb stores just in-frame clones and leaves some out. The table has 12,000 or so clones, roughly 1.9% seen once. Overall study findings and caveats: TRB clonality was highly associated with recipient CMV seropositivity and reactivation. TRB overlap between skin or GI tissue T cells and blood was limited. Later blood repertoires were often dominated by clones from the donor CD8+ memory compartment.

This clone has just a few counts. Its target is not known. CDR1 is MNHEY and CDR2 is SVGAGI in the germline V gene. The CDR3 has 14 residues. Trimming shortened V by 3 bases and J by 4 bases, and 12 bases separated the two germline ends. The receptor was derived from a young adult male patient who received an allogeneic stem cell transplant from a related donor, was CMV-positive, and had no GVHD. A share of the T cells may be of graft donor origin. The specimen comprised PBMCs, sampled after allogeneic stem cell transplant with posttransplant cyclophosphamide. The chain uses TRBV6-5 and TRBJ1-1; D uncertain. CDR3 DNA sequence: TGTGCCAGCAGTTATCGGGGTTCTGGCACTGAAGCTTTCTTT. Protein sequence: CASSYRGSGTEAFF.